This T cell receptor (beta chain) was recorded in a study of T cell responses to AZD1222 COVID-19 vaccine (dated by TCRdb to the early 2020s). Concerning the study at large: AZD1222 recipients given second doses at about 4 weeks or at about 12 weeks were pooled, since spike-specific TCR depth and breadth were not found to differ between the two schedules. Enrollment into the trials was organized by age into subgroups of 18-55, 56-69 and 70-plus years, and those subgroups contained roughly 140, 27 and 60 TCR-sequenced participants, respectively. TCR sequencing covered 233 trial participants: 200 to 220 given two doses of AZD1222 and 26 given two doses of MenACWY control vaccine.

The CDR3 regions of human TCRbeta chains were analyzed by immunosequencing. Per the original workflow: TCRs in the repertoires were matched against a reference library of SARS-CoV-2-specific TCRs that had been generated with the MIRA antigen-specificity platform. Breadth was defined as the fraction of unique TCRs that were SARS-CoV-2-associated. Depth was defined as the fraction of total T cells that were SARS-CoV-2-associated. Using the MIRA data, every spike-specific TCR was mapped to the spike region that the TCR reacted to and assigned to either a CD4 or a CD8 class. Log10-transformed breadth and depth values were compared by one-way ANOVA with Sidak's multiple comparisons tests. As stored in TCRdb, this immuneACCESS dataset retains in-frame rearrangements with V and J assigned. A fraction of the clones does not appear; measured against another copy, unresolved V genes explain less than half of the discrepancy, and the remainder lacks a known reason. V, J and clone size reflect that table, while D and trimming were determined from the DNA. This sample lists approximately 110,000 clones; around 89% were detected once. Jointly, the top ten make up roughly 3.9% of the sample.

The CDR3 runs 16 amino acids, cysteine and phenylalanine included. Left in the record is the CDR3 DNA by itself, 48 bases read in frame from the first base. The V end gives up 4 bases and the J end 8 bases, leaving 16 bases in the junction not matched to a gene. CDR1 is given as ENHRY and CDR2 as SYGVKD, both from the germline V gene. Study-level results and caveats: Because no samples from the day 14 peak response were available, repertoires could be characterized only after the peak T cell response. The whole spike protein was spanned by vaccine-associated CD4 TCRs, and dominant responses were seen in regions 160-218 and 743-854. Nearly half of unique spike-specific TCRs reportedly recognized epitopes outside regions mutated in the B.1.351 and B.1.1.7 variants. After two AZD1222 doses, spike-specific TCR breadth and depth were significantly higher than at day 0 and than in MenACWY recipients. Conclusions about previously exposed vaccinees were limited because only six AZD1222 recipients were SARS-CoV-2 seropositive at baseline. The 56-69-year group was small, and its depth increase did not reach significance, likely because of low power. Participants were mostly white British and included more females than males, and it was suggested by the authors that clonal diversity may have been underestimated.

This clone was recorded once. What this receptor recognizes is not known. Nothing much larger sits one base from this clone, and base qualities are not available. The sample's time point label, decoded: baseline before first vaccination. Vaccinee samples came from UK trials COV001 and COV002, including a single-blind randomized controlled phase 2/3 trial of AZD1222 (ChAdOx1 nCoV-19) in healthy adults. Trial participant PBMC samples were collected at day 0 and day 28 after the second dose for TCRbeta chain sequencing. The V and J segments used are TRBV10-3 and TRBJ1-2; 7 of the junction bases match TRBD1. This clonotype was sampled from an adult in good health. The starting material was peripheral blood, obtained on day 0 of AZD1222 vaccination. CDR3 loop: CAISVVGRGETGGYTF. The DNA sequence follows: TGTGCCATCAGTGTCGTTGGCAGGGGGGAAACAGGGGGCTACACCTTC.